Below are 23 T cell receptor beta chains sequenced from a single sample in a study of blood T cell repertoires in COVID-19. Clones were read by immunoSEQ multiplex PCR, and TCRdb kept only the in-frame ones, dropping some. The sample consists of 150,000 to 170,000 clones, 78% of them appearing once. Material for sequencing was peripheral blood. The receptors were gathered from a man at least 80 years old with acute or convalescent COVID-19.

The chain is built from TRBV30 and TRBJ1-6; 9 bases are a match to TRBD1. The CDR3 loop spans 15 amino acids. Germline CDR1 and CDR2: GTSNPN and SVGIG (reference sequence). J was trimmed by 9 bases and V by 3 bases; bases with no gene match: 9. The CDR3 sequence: CAWRPGGQGISPLHF. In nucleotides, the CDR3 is TGTGCCTGGAGGCCGGGGGGACAGGGAATTTCACCCCTCCACTTT.

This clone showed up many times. The CDR3 DNA reads as TGTGCCAGCAGTTACTCGAGGGACAGGGAACGACCCCTCCACTTT. This translates into CASSYSRDRERPLHF. V is TRBV6-6 and J is TRBJ1-6; 9 bases align to TRBD1. There are 15 residues in the CDR3. The germline gives CDR1 MNHNY, CDR2 SVGAGI (reference sequence). V gave up 0 bases and J gave up 12 bases; unmatched junction bases: 6.

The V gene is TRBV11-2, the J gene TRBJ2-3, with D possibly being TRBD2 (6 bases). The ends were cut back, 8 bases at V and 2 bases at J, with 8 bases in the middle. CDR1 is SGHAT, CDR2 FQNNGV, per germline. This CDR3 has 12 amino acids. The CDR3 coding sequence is TGTGCCAGCGGGACTTACACAGATACGCAGTATTTT. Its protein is CASGTYTDTQYF.

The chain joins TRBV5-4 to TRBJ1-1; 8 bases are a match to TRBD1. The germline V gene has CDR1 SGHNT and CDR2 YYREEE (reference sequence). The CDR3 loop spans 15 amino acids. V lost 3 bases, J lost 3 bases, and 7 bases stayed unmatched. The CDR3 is CASSSTQGVDTEAFF. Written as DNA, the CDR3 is TGTGCCAGCAGCTCCACACAGGGGGTGGACACTGAAGCTTTCTTT. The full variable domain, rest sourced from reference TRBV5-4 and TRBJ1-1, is ETGVTQSPTHLIKTRGQQVTLRCSSQSGHNTVSWYQQALGQGPQFIFQYYREEENGRGNFPPRFSGLQFPNYSSELNVNALELDDSALYLCASSSTQGVDTEAFFGQGTRLTVV.

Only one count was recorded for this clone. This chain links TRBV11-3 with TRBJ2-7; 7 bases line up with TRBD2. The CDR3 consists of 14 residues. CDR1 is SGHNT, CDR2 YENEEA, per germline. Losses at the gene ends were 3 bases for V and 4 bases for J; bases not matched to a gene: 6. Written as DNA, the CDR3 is TGTGCCAGCAGCTTCTCAAGTAGCGGGTACGAGCAGTACTTC. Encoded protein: CASSFSSSGYEQYF.

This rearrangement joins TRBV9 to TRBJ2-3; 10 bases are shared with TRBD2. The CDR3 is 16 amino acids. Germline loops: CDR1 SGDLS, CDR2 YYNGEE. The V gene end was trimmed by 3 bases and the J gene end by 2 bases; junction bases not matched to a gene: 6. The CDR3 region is CASSDTAGGVTDTQYF. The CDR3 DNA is TGTGCCAGCAGCGACACAGCGGGGGGGGTCACAGATACGCAGTATTTT.

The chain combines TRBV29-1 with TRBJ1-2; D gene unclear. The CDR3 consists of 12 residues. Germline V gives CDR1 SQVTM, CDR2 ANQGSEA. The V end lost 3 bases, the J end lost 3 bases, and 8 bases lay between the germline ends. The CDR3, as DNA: TGCAGCGTTGATGCAGATGACTATGGCTACACCTTC. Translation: CSVDADDYGYTF.

The CDR3 is CASSQGLAGGGNSYNEQFF. The CDR3 region has the DNA TGTGCCAGCAGCCAAGGACTAGCGGGGGGCGGGAACTCCTACAATGAGCAGTTCTTC. The chain has TRBV3-1 (or the pseudogene TRBV3-2) and TRBJ2-1, with 13 bases matching TRBD2. The V gene's germline CDR1 is LGHDT and CDR2 YNNKEL (reference sequence). The CDR3 consists of 19 residues. Trimming took 1 base from V and 0 from J; bases not matched to a gene: 6.

The CDR3, as DNA: TGTGCCAGCAGCTTAGGCGGGTTTAGCACAGATACGCAGTATTTT. As protein: CASSLGGFSTDTQYF. The chain couples TRBV13 to TRBJ2-3; no reliable D call. The CDR3 totals 15 residues. Trimming removed 0 bases at V and 0 bases at J, with 7 bases between. Germline CDR1 is PRHDT and CDR2 is FYEKMQ (reference sequence).

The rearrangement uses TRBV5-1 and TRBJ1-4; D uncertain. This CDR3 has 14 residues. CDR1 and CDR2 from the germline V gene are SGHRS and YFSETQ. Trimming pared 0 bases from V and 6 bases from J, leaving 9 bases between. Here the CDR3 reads CASSLAPEDEKLFF. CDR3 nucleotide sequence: TGCGCCAGCAGCTTGGCACCGGAGGATGAAAAACTGTTTTTT.

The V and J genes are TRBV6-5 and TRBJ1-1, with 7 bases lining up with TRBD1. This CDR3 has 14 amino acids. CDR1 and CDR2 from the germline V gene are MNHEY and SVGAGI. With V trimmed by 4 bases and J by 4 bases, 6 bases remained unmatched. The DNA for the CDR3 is TGTGCCAGCAGTTGGACGCCAGGGGGCACTGAAGCTTTCTTT. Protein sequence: CASSWTPGGTEAFF.

CDR3 DNA sequence: TGTGCCAGCAGCTTATCTTCAGGGAACCCCAATCAGCCCCAGCATTTT. Encoded protein: CASSLSSGNPNQPQHF. The rearrangement joins TRBV7-6 to TRBJ1-5; TRBD1 is a possible D gene (5 bases). Trimming removed 2 bases at V and 3 bases at J, with 14 bases between. In germline, CDR1 is SGHVS, CDR2 FNYEAQ. The length of the CDR3 is 16 residues.

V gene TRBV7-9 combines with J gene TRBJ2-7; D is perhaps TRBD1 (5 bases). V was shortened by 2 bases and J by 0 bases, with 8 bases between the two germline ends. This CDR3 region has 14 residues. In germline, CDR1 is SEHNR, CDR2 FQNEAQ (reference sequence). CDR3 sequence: CASSLTDSSYEQYF. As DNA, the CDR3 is TGTGCCAGCAGCTTAACCGACAGCTCCTACGAGCAGTACTTC.

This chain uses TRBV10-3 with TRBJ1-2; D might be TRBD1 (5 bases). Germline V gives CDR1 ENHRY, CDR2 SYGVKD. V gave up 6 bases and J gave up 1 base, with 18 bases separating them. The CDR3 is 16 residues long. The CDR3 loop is CAIRLTDNKLNYGYTF. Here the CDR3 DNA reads TGTGCCATCAGATTGACAGATAATAAACTTAACTATGGCTACACCTTC.

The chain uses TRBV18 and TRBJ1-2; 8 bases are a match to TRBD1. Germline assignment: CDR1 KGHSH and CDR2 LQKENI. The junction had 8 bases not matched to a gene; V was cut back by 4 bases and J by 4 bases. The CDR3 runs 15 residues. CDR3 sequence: CASSLQGGTGYGYTF. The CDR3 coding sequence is TGTGCCAGCTCACTACAGGGGGGCACGGGCTATGGCTACACCTTC.

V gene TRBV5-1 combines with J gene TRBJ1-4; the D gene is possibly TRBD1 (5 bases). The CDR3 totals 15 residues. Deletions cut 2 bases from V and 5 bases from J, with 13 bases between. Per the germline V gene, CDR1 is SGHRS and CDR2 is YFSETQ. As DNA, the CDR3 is TGCGCCAGCAGCTTAGATGGCAGGGTGAATGAAAAACTGTTTTTT. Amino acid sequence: CASSLDGRVNEKLFF.

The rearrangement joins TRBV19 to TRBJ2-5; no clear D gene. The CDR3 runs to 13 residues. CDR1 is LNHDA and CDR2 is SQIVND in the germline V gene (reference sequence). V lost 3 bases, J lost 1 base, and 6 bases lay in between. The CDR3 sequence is CASSMNSQETQYF. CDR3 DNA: TGTGCCAGTAGTATGAACAGCCAAGAGACCCAGTACTTC. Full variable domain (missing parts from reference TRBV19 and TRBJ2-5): DGGITQSPKYLFRKEGQNVTLSCEQNLNHDAMYWYRQDPGQGLRLIYYSQIVNDFQKGDIAEGYSVSREKKESFPLTVTSAQKNPTAFYLCASSMNSQETQYFGPGTRLLVL.

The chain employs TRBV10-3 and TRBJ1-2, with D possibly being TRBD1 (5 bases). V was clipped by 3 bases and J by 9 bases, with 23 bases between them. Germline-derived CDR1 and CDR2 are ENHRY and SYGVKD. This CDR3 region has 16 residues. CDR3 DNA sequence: TGTGCCATCAGTGACCCCCTGAGGGGTCCCGGGGGGAGCTACACCTTC. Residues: CAISDPLRGPGGSYTF.

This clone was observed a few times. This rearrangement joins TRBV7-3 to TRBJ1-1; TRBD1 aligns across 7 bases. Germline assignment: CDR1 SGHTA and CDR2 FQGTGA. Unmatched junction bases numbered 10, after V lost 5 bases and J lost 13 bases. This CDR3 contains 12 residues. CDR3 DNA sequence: TGTGCCAGCAGCGACACCGGGACAGATGTTTTCTTT. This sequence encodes CASSDTGTDVFF.

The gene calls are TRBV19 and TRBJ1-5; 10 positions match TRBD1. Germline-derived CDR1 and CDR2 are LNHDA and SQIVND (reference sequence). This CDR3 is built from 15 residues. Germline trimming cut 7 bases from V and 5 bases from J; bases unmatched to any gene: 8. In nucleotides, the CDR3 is TGTGCCAGTACCTCTCTTGGGACAGGGGATCAGCCCCAGCATTTT. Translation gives CASTSLGTGDQPQHF.

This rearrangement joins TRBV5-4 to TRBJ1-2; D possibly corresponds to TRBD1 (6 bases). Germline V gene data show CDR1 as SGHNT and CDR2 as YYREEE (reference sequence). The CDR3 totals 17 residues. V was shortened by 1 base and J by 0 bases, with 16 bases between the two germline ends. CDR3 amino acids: CASSLKWGLESNYGYTF. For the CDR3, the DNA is TGTGCCAGCAGCTTGAAATGGGGGCTGGAATCTAACTATGGCTACACCTTC.

Here the CDR3 DNA reads TGTGCCAGCAGTGGAGCGGGGAACACCGGGGAGCTGTTTTTT. This codes for CASSGAGNTGELFF. The chain employs TRBV6-8 and TRBJ2-2; D is perhaps TRBD2 (6 bases). The CDR3 has 14 amino acids. The germline CDR1 and CDR2 sequences are MNHGY and SAAAGT. V lost 5 bases and J 1 base, leaving 8 bases between the germline ends.

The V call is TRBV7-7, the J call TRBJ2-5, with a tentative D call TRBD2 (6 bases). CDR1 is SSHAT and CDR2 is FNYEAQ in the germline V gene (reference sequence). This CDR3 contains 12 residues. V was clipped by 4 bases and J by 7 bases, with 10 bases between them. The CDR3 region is CASSWDFGTQYF. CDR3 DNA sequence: TGTGCCAGCAGCTGGGACTTCGGGACCCAGTACTTC.